This T cell receptor (beta chain) was documented in a study of synovial regulatory T cells in juvenile arthritis (dated by TCRdb to about 2015). Study-level background: Among sequenced patients, three were therapy-naive, one received methotrexate plus infliximab, six received methotrexate, and one had no treatment information. Using matched patient samples, the researchers compared TCRbeta CDR3 repertoires across three groups: blood iaTreg cells, other blood Treg cells and synovial fluid Treg cells. Treg and Teff subsets from roughly 10 JIA patients with active disease were included in the TCR repertoire comparisons. Effector T cell subsets were also sequenced in the study cohort for comparisons, but only blood and synovial fluid Treg cells are covered by the Treg dataset alone.

Libraries came from the immunoSEQ multiplex PCR assay. Adaptive Biotechnologies carried out the TCRbeta CDR3 sequencing. The study's processing was this. Repertoire similarity was assessed using the Chao-modified Jaccard index and the median clonotype overlap from 200 random subsamples at equal sample size. The similarity analyses were based on either productive nucleotide sequences or amino acid sequences translated in silico. Hierarchical clustering with single linkage and t-SNE based on Chao-modified Jaccard distances were applied for the comparison of repertoires. After normalising for sample size, the researchers measured repertoire diversity with the Renyi index across a range of alpha values. The immuneACCESS repertoire file appears here via TCRdb, limited to in-frame rearrangements. These files lack a portion of the clones; in checked studies, under half of the deficit traces to unresolved V genes, and the cause of the others is not known. V and J calls and clone size are as listed in that table; D and trimming were resolved from the DNA. This sample's clone table shows around 10,000 clones. The top ten clones comprise 0.85% to 1% of the sample.

TCR repertoire donors were approximately 11 juvenile idiopathic arthritis patients with active disease who had not reached inactive disease, 3 polyarticular and 8 oligoarticular. The TCR-sequenced patients had a median age of about 12 years (range roughly 2.3-22.9) and median disease duration of 7 years (range 0.2-19.1). The samples for TCR repertoire analysis were obtained at two Italian centres. Peripheral blood mononuclear cells were separated on a Histopaque-1077 density gradient and then cryopreserved in around 90% FCS with roughly 10% DMSO. Study-wide findings and limitations: Synovial Treg cells shared more CDR3 sequences with iaTreg cells than with other blood Treg cells, and Chao-Jaccard similarity confirmed that synovial Treg cells were more closely related to iaTreg cells. Across patients, iaTreg TCR repertoires were largely private and overlapped partially with synovial Teff repertoires and blood CPL repertoires. Compared with other blood Treg cells, blood iaTreg cells had lower TCR diversity, a finding consistent with antigen-driven expansion.

From the cysteine up to the phenylalanine, the CDR3 has a length of 14 residues. The nucleotide record is missing. Per the germline V gene, MGHRA is the CDR1 and YSYEKL is the CDR2. Points on this clone: No antigen is known for it.

The chain uses TRBV4-1 and TRBJ2-5; TCRdb gives TRBD1 as the D gene, but with no DNA this cannot be confirmed. Source material: Treg cells from blood. The sample's cell subset or site label is to be understood as: remaining (HLA-DR-negative) circulating blood Treg cells. The receptor was isolated from a donor between 2 and 35 years old with juvenile idiopathic arthritis. The CDR3 protein is CASSSVGTGETQYF.